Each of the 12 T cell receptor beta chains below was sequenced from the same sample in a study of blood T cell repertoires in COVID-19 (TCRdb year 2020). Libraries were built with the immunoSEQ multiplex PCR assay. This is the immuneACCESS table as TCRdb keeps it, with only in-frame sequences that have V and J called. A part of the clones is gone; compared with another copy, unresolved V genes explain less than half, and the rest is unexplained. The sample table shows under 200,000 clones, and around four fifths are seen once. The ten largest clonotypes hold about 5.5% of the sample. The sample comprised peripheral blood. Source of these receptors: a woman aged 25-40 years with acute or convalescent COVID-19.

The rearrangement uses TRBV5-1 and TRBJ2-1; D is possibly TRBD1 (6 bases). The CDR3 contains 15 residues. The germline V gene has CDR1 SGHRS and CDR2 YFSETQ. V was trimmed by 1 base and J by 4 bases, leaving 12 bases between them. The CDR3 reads CASSLSGQGYNEQFF. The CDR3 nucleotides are TGCGCCAGCAGCTTGTCTGGGCAGGGGTACAATGAGCAGTTCTTC.

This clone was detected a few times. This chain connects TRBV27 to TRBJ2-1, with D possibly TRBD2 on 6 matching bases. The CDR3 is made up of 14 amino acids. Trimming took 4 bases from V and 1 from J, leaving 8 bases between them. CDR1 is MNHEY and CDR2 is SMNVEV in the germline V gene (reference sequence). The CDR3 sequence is CASSYGSSYNEQFF. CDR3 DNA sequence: TGTGCCAGCAGTTACGGGAGTTCCTACAATGAGCAGTTCTTC.

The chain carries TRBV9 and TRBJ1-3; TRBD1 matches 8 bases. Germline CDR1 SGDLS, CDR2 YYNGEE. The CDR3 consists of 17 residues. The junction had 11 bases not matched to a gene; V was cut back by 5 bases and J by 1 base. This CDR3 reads CASSFGQGLDSGNTIYF. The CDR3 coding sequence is TGTGCCAGCAGTTTCGGACAGGGCCTAGATTCTGGAAACACCATATATTTT. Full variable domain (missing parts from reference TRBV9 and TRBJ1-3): DSGVTQTPKHLITATGQRVTLRCSPRSGDLSVYWYQQSLDQGLQFLIQYYNGEERAKGNILERFSAQQFPDLHSELNLSSLELGDSALYFCASSFGQGLDSGNTIYFGEGSWLTVV.

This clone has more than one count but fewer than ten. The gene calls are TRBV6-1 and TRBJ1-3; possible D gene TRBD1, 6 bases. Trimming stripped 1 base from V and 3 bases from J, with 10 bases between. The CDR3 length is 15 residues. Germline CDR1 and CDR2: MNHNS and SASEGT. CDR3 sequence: CASSEGGGGGNTIYF. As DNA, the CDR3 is TGTGCCAGCAGTGAAGGGGGGGGCGGTGGAAACACCATATATTTT.

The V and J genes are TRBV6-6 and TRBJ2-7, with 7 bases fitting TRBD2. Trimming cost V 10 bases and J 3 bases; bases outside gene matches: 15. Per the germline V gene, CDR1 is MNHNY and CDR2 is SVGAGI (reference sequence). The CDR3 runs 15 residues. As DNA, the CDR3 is TGTGCCACCCGGTTCCTGCGGGGGTTATTCTACGAGCAGTACTTC. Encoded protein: CATRFLRGLFYEQYF.

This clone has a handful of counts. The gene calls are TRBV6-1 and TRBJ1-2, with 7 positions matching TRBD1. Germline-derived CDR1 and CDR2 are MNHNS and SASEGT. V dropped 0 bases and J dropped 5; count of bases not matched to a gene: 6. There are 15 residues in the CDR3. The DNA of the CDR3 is TGTGCCAGCAGTGAAGCGCCTGACAGGGTATATGGCTACACCTTC. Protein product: CASSEAPDRVYGYTF.

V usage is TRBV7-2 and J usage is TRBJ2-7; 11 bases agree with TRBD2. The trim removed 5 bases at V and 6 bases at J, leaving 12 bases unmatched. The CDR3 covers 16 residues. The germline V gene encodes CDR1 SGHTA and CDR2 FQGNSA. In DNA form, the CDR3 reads TGTGCCAGCAGCCAGCGGACTAGCGGGTTATCGGGCGAGCAGTACTTC. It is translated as CASSQRTSGLSGEQYF. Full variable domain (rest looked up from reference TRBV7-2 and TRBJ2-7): GAGVSQSPSNKVTEKGKDVELRCDPISGHTALYWYRQSLGQGLEFLIYFQGNSAPDKSGLPSDRFSAERTGGSVSTLTIQRTQQEDSAVYLCASSQRTSGLSGEQYFGPGTRLTVT.

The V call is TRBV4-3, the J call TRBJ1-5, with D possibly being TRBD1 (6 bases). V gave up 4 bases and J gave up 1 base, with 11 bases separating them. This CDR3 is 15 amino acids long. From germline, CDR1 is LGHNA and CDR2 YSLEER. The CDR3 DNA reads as TGCGCCAGCAGCCCCTCAACAGGGAGCAATCAGCCCCAGCATTTT. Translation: CASSPSTGSNQPQHF.

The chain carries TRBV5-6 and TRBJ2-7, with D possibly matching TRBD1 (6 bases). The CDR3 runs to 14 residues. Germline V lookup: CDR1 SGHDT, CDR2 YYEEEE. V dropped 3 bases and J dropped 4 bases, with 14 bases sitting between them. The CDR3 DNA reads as TGTGCCAGCAGCTCACCAGGACAGCTATACGAGCAGTACTTC. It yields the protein CASSSPGQLYEQYF.

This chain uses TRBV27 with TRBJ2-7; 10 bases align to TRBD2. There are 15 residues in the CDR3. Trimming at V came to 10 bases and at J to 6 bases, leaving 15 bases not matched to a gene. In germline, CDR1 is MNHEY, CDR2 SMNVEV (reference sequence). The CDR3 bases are TGTGCCACCTCCCCAACTGGAGCGGGGGGGCTCGAGCAGTACTTC. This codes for CATSPTGAGGLEQYF.

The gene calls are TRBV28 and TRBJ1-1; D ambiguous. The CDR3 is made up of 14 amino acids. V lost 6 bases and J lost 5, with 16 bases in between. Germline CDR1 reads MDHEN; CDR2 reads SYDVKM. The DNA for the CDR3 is TGTGCCAGCAGCGGGTTCGCGGATCGGACTGAAGCTTTCTTT. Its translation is CASSGFADRTEAFF.

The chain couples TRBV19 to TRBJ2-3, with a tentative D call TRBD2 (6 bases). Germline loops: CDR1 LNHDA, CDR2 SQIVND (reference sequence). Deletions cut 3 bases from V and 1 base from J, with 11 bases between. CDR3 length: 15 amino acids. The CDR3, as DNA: TGTGCCAGTAGTATCAGCGGGCCCCGCACAGATACGCAGTATTTT. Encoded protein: CASSISGPRTDTQYF.